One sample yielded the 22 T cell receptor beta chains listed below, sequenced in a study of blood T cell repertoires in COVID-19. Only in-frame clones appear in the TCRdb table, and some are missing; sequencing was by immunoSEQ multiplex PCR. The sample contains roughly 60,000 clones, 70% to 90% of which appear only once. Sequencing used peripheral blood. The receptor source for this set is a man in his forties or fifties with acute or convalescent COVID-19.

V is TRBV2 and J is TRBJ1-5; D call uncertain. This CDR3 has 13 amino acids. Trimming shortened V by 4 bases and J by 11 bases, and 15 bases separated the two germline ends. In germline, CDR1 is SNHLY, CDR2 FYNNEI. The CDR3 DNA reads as TGTGCCAGCAGTGGAGGTGCAATTGAAGCCCAGCATTTT. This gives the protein CASSGGAIEAQHF.

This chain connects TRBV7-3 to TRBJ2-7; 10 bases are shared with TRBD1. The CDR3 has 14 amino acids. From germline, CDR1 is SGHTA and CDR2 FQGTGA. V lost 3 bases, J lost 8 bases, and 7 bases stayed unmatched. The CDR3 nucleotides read TGTGCCAGCAGCTTGATCGGGACAGGGGACCAGCAGTACTTC. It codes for CASSLIGTGDQQYF.

CDR3: CAISGRGVEAFF. In nucleotides, the CDR3 is TGTGCCATCAGTGGCAGGGGGGTGGAGGCTTTCTTT. The gene calls are TRBV10-3 and TRBJ1-1; 7 bases are a match to TRBD1. The CDR3 loop spans 12 amino acids. J lost 11 bases, V lost 4 bases, and 7 bases had no gene match. Germline V lookup: CDR1 ENHRY, CDR2 SYGVKD.

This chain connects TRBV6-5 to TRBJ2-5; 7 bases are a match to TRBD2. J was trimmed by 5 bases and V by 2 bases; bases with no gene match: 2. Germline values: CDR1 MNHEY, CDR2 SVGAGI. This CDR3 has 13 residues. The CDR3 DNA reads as TGTGCCAGCAGTTACGGGGGAGGGGAGACCCAGTACTTC. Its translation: CASSYGGGETQYF.

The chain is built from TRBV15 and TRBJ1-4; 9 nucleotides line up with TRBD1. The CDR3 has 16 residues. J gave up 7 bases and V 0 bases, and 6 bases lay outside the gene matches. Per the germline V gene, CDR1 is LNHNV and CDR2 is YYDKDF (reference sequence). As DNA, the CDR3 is TGTGCCACCAGCAGAGATGGGGGGACAGGGACTGAAAAACTGTTTTTT. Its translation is CATSRDGGTGTEKLFF.

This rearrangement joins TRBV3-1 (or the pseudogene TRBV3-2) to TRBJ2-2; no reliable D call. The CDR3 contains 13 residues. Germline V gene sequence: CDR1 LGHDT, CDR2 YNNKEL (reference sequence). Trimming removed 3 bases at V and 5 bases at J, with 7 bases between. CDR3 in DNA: TGTGCCAGCAGCCAGGCATTGACCGGGGAGCTGTTTTTT. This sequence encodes CASSQALTGELFF.

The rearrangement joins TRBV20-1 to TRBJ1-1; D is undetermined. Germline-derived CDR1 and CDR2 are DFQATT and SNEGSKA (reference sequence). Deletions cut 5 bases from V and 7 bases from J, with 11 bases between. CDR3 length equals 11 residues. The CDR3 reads CSAYGENEAFF. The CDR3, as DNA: TGCAGTGCTTATGGGGAGAATGAAGCTTTCTTT.

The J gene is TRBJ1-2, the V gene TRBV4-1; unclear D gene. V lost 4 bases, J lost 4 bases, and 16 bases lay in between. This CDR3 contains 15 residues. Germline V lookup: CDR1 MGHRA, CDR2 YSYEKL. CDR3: CASSPREGLTYGYTF. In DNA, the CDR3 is TGCGCCAGCAGCCCAAGGGAGGGTTTGACCTATGGCTACACCTTC.

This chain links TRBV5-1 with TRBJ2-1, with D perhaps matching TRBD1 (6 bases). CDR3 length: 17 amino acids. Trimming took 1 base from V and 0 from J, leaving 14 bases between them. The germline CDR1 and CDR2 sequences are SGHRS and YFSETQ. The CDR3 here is CASSLRGGQYSYNEQFF. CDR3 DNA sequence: TGCGCCAGCAGCTTGCGGGGTGGACAGTACTCCTACAATGAGCAGTTCTTC.

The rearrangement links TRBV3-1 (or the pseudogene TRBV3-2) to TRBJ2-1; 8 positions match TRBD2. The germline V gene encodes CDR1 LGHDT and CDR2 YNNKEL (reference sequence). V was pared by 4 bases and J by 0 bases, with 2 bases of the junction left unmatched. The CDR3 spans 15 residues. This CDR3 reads CASSPSGSSYNEQFF. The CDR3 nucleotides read TGTGCCAGCAGCCCCAGCGGGAGCTCCTACAATGAGCAGTTCTTC.

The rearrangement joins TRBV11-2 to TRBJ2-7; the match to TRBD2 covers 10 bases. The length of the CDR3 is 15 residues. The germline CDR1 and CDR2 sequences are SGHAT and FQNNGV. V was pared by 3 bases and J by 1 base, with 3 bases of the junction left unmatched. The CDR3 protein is CASSLASGGSYEQYF. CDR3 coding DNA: TGTGCCAGCAGCTTGGCTAGCGGGGGATCCTACGAGCAGTACTTC. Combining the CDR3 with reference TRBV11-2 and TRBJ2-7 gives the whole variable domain EAGVAQSPRYKIIEKRQSVAFWCNPISGHATLYWYQQILGQGPKLLIQFQNNGVVDDSQLPKDRFSAERLKGVDSTLKIQPAKLEDSAVYLCASSLASGGSYEQYFGPGTRLTVT.

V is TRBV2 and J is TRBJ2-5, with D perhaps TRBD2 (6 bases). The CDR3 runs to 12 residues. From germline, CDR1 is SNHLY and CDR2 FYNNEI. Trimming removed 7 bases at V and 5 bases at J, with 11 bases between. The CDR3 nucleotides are TGTGCCAGCACCCCAGGAGGGGAGACCCAGTACTTC. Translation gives CASTPGGETQYF. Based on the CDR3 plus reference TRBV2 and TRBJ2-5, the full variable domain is EPEVTQTPSHQVTQMGQEVILRCVPISNHLYFYWYRQILGQKVEFLVSFYNNEISEKSEIFDDQFSVERPDGSNFTLKIRSTKLEDSAMYFCASTPGGETQYFGPGTRLLVL.

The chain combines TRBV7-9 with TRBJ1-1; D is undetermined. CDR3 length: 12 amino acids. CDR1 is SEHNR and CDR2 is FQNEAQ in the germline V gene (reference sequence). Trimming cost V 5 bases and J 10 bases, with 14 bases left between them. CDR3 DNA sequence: TGTGCCAGCAGCCCGGACTCCATGTTAGCTTTCTTT. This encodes CASSPDSMLAFF.

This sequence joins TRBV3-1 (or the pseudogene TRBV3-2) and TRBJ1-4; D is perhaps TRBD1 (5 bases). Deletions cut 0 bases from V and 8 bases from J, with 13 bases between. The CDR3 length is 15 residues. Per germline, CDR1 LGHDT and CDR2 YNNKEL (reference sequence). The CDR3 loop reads CASSQEKGIREKLFF. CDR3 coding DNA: TGTGCCAGCAGCCAAGAGAAGGGGATAAGAGAAAAACTGTTTTTT.

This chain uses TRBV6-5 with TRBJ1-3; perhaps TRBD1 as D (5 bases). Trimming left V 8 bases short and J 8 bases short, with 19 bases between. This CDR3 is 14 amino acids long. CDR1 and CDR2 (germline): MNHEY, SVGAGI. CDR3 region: CASSPQGRQHTIYF. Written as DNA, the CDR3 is TGTGCCAGCTCACCCCAGGGCCGCCAGCACACCATATATTTT.

In DNA form, the CDR3 reads TGCGCCAGCAGCTGGGATGTCATCAGGGTTAGATACAATGAGCAGTTCTTC. It specifies CASSWDVIRVRYNEQFF. The genes are TRBV5-1 and TRBJ2-1; D may be TRBD1 (5 bases). This CDR3 comprises 17 residues. The V gene's germline CDR1 is SGHRS and CDR2 YFSETQ. V lost 3 bases and J lost 4, with 20 bases in between.

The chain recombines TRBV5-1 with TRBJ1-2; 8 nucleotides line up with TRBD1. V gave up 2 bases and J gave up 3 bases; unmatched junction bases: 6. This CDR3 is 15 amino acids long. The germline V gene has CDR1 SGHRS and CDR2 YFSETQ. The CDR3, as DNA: TGCGCCAGCAGCTTTGGTGGACAGGGATACTATGGCTACACCTTC. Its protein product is CASSFGGQGYYGYTF.

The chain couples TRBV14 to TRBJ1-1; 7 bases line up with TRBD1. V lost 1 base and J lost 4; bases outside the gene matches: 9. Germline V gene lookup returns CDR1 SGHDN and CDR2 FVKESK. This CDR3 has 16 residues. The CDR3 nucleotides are TGTGCCAGCAGCCAAGTTTTCACAGGGGCCCCCACTGAAGCTTTCTTT. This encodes CASSQVFTGAPTEAFF. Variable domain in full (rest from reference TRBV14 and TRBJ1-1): EAGVTQFPSHSVIEKGQTVTLRCDPISGHDNLYWYRRVMGKEIKFLLHFVKESKQDESGMPNNRFLAERTGGTYSTLKVQPAELEDSGVYFCASSQVFTGAPTEAFFGQGTRLTVV.

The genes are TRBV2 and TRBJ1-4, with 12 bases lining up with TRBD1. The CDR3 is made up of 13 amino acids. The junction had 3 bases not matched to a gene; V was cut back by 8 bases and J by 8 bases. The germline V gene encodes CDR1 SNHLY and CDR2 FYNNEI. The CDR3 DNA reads TGTGCCAGCGGGGGACAGGGGGCCGAAAAACTGTTTTTT. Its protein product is CASGGQGAEKLFF.

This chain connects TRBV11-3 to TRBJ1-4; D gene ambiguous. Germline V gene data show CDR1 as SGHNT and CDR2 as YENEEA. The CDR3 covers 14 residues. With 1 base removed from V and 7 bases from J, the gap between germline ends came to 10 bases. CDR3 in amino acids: CASSLAGVGEKLFF. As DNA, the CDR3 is TGTGCCAGCAGCTTAGCCGGAGTAGGTGAAAAACTGTTTTTT.

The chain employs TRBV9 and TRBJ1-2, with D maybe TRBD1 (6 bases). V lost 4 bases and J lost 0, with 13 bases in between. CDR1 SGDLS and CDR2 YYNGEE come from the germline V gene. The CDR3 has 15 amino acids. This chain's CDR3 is CASSPRGAANYGYTF. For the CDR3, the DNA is TGTGCCAGCAGCCCCCGGGGGGCGGCTAACTATGGCTACACCTTC.

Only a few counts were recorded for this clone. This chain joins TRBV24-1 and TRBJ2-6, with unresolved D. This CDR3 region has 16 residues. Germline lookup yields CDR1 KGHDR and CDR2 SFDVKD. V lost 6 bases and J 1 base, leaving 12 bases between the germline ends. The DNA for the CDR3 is TGTGCCACCAGTCCCCCTACCCGATCTGGGGCCAACGTCCTGACTTTC. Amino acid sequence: CATSPPTRSGANVLTF.